The subject of this entry is one TCR beta chain. The CDR3 totals 16 residues. Germline V gene lookup returns CDR1 SGHNT and CDR2 YENEEA. Trimming at V came to 5 bases and at J to 3 bases, leaving 11 bases not matched to a gene. Primers included in the PCR were 60 Vbeta and 13 Jbeta primers. Libraries were prepared by immunoSEQ multiplex PCR; TCRdb keeps only in-frame clonotypes and omits some of them. Of 180,000 or so clones in the sample, 82% were seen once. These data belong to a study of cytomegalovirus exposure and HLA in healthy donors. The chain recombines TRBV11-3 with TRBJ2-7; 9 nucleotides agree with TRBD2. The sample was PBMCs. This TCR derives from a middle-aged man in good health and CMV-seronegative. CDR3 sequence: CASSQGGSGRIYEQYF. CDR3 sequence (DNA): TGTGCCAGCAGCCAAGGGGGTAGCGGGAGAATCTACGAGCAGTACTTC.